This T cell receptor beta chain was observed in a study of T-cell memory formation after mild COVID-19. Study-level information: TCR clusters mostly belonged to single donors.

One entry per CDR3 protein results from TCRdb running MiXCR on the 5' RACE reads. The data hold 300,000 to 350,000 distinct CDR3 sequences, with roughly a fifth observed a single time. The CDR3 is 17 residues long. V was pared by 3 bases and J by 3 bases, with 13 bases of the junction left unmatched. From germline, CDR1 is SEHNR and CDR2 FQNEAQ (reference sequence). Study-wide results and limits: Some responding clones appeared in pre-infection memory, suggesting cross-reactive memory joined. CD4+ contracting clones were mainly CM and EM; CD8+ ones, EMRA.

This clonotype was seen a handful of times. The antigen is not known. This clonotype originated in a man between 18 and 35 years old who had mild COVID-19 (a few samples of this study predate the infection). Cell type and time point are not known. The specimen sequenced was PBMCs or a T cell subset sorted from them (not recorded which). This sequence joins TRBV7-9 and TRBJ2-5; 7 bases are a match to TRBD1. The CDR3 DNA reads TGTGCCAGCAGCTTGGGGTACCTCGGGACAGAAGAAGAGACCCAGTACTTC. Protein sequence: CASSLGYLGTEEETQYF.